Below, 18 T cell receptor beta chains from the same sample are listed, as sequenced in a study of T cell repertoires in cytomegalovirus infection. TCRdb re-derived calls from the reads in MiXCR, one entry per CDR3 protein. The repertoire includes fewer than 400,000 distinct CDR3 sequences, around 18% of them detected once, and around 10% sits in the top ten. The sequencing sample was made of PBMCs. The receptors originated from a human donor in good health (CMV status not recorded). Some clones in this sample may be carry-over from other donors' samples.

This clonotype appeared many times. This chain links TRBV20-1 with TRBJ1-4; D gene ambiguous. Germline assignment: CDR1 DFQATT and CDR2 SNEGSKA (reference sequence). This CDR3 contains 14 residues. The germline V and J ends were trimmed by 4 bases and 0 bases, with 9 bases remaining between them. Here the CDR3 reads CSAKTAATNEKLFF. As DNA, the CDR3 is TGCAGTGCTAAAACAGCAGCAACTAATGAAAAACTGTTTTTT.

The CDR3 spells CASSLSAATQYF. CDR3 DNA: TGTGCCAGCAGCTTATCGGCGGCTACGCAGTATTTT. The chain has TRBV11-2 and TRBJ2-3, with no clear D. Germline-derived CDR1 and CDR2 are SGHAT and FQNNGV. The V gene lost 2 bases and the J gene lost 8 bases, with 8 bases spanning the gap. The CDR3 runs to 12 residues.

On this clonotype itself: This could be a read error, since a much larger clone is one nucleotide away. The chain joins TRBV7-8 to TRBJ1-1, with D possibly being TRBD1 (6 bases). The CDR3 is 14 amino acids. Germline V gene lookup returns CDR1 SGHVS and CDR2 FQNEAQ. The DNA for the CDR3 is TGTGCCAGCAGCTCATTCACAGGGTCGTATGAAACTTTCTTT. It yields the protein CASSSFTGSYETFF.

The chain couples TRBV6-2 or TRBV6-3 to TRBJ1-1; maybe TRBD1 (5 bases). The germline V gene encodes CDR1 MNHEY and CDR2 SVGEGT. The CDR3 runs 14 residues. The V end lost 9 bases, the J end lost 0 bases, and 14 bases lay between the germline ends. As DNA, the CDR3 is TGTGCCAGTTCCCCGACGGACATGAACACTGAAGCTTTCTTT. Its protein product is CASSPTDMNTEAFF.

This clonotype was counted between two and nine times. The chain carries TRBV29-1 and TRBJ2-5; 8 nucleotides match TRBD2. Trimming at V came to 4 bases and at J to 4 bases, leaving 8 bases not matched to a gene. This CDR3 contains 14 residues. Germline values: CDR1 SQVTM, CDR2 ANQGSEA. CDR3 loop: CSVVREGRGETQYF. The DNA for the CDR3 is TGCAGCGTTGTACGGGAGGGCCGGGGAGAGACCCAGTACTTC.

The V gene is TRBV6-8, the J gene TRBJ2-5; TRBD1 agrees at 9 bases. The CDR3 is made up of 18 amino acids. Germline CDR1 is MNHGY and CDR2 is SAAAGT. Germline trimming cut 0 bases from V and 5 bases from J; bases unmatched to any gene: 13. Written as DNA, the CDR3 is TGTGCCAGCAGTTACTCCGTCCCGGGACAGGGTTGGCAGGAGACCCAGTACTTC. This translates into CASSYSVPGQGWQETQYF.

There are many counts of this clonotype. The chain has TRBV7-2 and TRBJ2-4; TRBD2 might be the D (5 bases). The germline CDR1 and CDR2 sequences are SGHTA and FQGNSA. V was trimmed by 4 bases and J by 8 bases, leaving 6 bases between them. The length of the CDR3 is 11 residues. This CDR3 is CASSSGDIQYF. CDR3 DNA sequence: TGTGCCAGCAGCTCCGGGGACATTCAGTACTTC. The full variable domain, rest sourced from reference TRBV7-2 and TRBJ2-4, is GAGVSQSPSNKVTEKGKDVELRCDPISGHTALYWYRQSLGQGLEFLIYFQGNSAPDKSGLPSDRFSAERTGGSVSTLTIQRTQQEDSAVYLCASSSGDIQYFGAGTRLSVL.

The chain recombines TRBV19 with TRBJ2-1, with TRBD2 matching 9 bases. Germline assignment: CDR1 LNHDA and CDR2 SQIVND (reference sequence). With V trimmed by 5 bases and J by 0 bases, 11 bases remained unmatched. The CDR3 covers 18 residues. The DNA for the CDR3 is TGTGCCAGTAGTTCCTCTTTGGCGGGAGGGATCTCCTACAATGAGCAGTTCTTC. Translating gives CASSSSLAGGISYNEQFF.

This clonotype was counted a few times. J is TRBJ1-2 and V is TRBV12-3 or TRBV12-4; the D gene is possibly TRBD1 (5 bases). V lost 4 bases and J 2 bases, leaving 14 bases between the germline ends. This CDR3 spans 15 amino acids. CDR3 region: CASSSRQQANYGYTF. The DNA of the CDR3 is TGTGCCAGCAGTTCGAGACAACAGGCCAACTATGGCTACACCTTC.

The sample holds one count of this clonotype. A much larger clone lies a single base off, so this may be a read error. This sequence joins TRBV7-8 and TRBJ1-4; D is unclear. The CDR3 consists of 13 residues. Germline V gene data show CDR1 as SGHVS and CDR2 as FQNEAQ. For the CDR3, the DNA is TGTGCCAGCAGCTTCGATCCTAATGAAAAACTGTTATTT. This gives the protein CASSFDPNEKLLF.

This chain uses TRBV28 with TRBJ1-2, with D possibly being TRBD1 (5 bases). The CDR3 is 17 amino acids. CDR1 is MDHEN, CDR2 SYDVKM, per germline. Trimming stripped 5 bases from V and 5 bases from J, with 24 bases between. The chain's CDR3 is CASSTPRPQGLGYGYTF. CDR3 nucleotide sequence: TGTGCCAGCAGTACCCCCCGACCTCAGGGTCTAGGGTATGGCTACACCTTC.

The gene calls are TRBV6-1 and TRBJ2-1; TRBD2 aligns across 13 bases. Germline V lookup: CDR1 MNHNS, CDR2 SASEGT. With 5 bases clipped from V and 9 bases from J, the junction kept 7 bases outside the gene matches. The CDR3 extends over 15 amino acids. The CDR3 sequence: CASSRTSGSGGEQFF. The CDR3 DNA sequence: TGTGCCAGCAGTAGGACTAGCGGGAGTGGGGGTGAGCAGTTCTTC.

The chain uses TRBV2 and TRBJ1-6; D gene unclear. V lost 6 bases and J lost 3, with 9 bases in between. The CDR3 loop spans 14 amino acids. CDR1 SNHLY and CDR2 FYNNEI come from the germline V gene. CDR3 nucleotide sequence: TGTGCCAGCAGGAACAGCAACTATAATTCACCCCTCCACTTT. Amino acid sequence: CASRNSNYNSPLHF. The whole variable domain, remainder taken from reference TRBV2 and TRBJ1-6, is EPEVTQTPSHQVTQMGQEVILRCVPISNHLYFYWYRQILGQKVEFLVSFYNNEISEKSEIFDDQFSVERPDGSNFTLKIRSTKLEDSAMYFCASRNSNYNSPLHFGNGTRLTVT.

This clonotype was observed at least ten times. The chain recombines TRBV7-8 with TRBJ2-7, with TRBD1 matching over 9 bases. Per germline, CDR1 SGHVS and CDR2 FQNEAQ. With V trimmed by 4 bases and J by 3 bases, 16 bases remained unmatched. The CDR3 is 18 amino acids. For the CDR3, the DNA is TGTGCCAGCAGCTCCAGACGATCGGGAACAGGGGGCCTCTACGAGCAGTACTTC. Its protein product is CASSSRRSGTGGLYEQYF.

This clonotype appeared many times. The V gene is TRBV20-1, the J gene TRBJ2-2; 15 bases fit TRBD2. The CDR3 is 17 residues long. The germline CDR1 and CDR2 sequences are DFQATT and SNEGSKA (reference sequence). The V and J ends lost 5 bases and 5 bases, in that order; junction bases with no gene match: 9. The CDR3 coding sequence is TGCAGTGCTTCCCGGGGACTAGCGGGAGGTGGAACCGGGGAGCTGTTTTTT. It encodes CSASRGLAGGGTGELFF.

This chain joins TRBV16 and TRBJ2-1; possible D gene TRBD2, 5 bases. This CDR3 is built from 12 residues. V lost 1 base and J 8 bases, leaving 6 bases between the germline ends. Germline CDR1 and CDR2: KGHSY and FQNENV. CDR3 amino acids: CASSQWRDEQFF. CDR3 DNA: TGTGCCAGCAGCCAATGGCGGGATGAGCAGTTCTTC.

In this sample, this clonotype turned up once. The J gene is TRBJ1-2, the V gene TRBV3-1; no clear D gene. V lost 4 bases and J lost 4, with 22 bases in between. Germline V lookup: CDR1 LGHDT, CDR2 YNNKEL (reference sequence). This CDR3 contains 17 residues. In DNA, the CDR3 is TGTGCCAGCAGCCTAAGGCCCCCGGGCGCCAATATCTATGGCTACACCTTC. It specifies CASSLRPPGANIYGYTF.

The table lists this clonotype with a few counts. The rearrangement links TRBV7-2 to TRBJ1-2; TRBD1 might be the D (6 bases). The V end was cut by 6 bases, the J end by 6 bases, with 17 bases between. Germline loops: CDR1 SGHTA, CDR2 FQGNSA. The CDR3 spans 14 residues. The CDR3 here is CASRGAGRWNGYTF. The CDR3 DNA is TGTGCCAGCAGGGGGGCAGGGAGGTGGAATGGCTACACCTTC.